Listed here is a single TCR beta chain. The ends lost 5 bases at V and 9 bases at J; junction bases unmatched: 11. Germline V gene sequence: CDR1 SGHTA, CDR2 FQGNSA. CDR3 size: 15 residues. This sample was included in a study of blood T cell repertoires in COVID-19. Turning to the study itself: PBMCs, B-cell-depleted T cells, or T cells were the source of the cDNA or gDNA that made up the material.

Here immunoSEQ multiplex PCR was the method, and the copy in TCRdb shows in-frame clones only, minus some. The sample records 60,000 to 70,000 clones, 85% to 90% being singletons. The rearrangement joins TRBV7-2 to TRBJ2-1; 9 bases align to TRBD1. Sequenced input: peripheral blood. This receptor was obtained from a man over 45 with active COVID-19. CDR3 in amino acids: CASSGPSQGAFEQFF. The CDR3 DNA sequence: TGTGCCAGCAGCGGACCCTCACAGGGGGCCTTTGAGCAGTTCTTC.